A selection of T cell receptor beta chains follows, all from one sample in a study of monozygotic twins with inflammatory bowel disease. From the 5' RACE reads, TCRdb lists one entry per CDR3 protein and no DNA. This specimen shows under 200,000 distinct CDR3 sequences; the ten leading clones hold around 2.8%. Sequenced material: blood. The receptor source for this set is a human donor with ulcerative colitis or Crohn's disease, or a healthy co-twin of an affected twin (not recorded which). Both conserved end residues are part of each CDR3.

j_call	v_call	cdr3_aa
TRBJ2-1	TRBV24-1	CATSDPAGALGNEQFF
TRBJ2-1	TRBV24-1	CATSDPGLAAYNEQFF
TRBJ2-7	TRBV7-3	CASSNSGTGGWKQYF
TRBJ1-4	TRBV30	CAWSGGTGVEKLFF
TRBJ1-5	TRBV19	CASSIGRGPSNQPQHF
TRBJ2-2	TRBV6-1	CASSQRTSRLRELFF
TRBJ2-7	TRBV5-4	CASRPGQDSYEQYF
TRBJ2-7	TRBV18	CASSPGSVSYEQYF
TRBJ2-1	TRBV4-1	CASRGGGQSPYNEQFF
TRBJ2-1	TRBV5-8	CASIRGLRTSQFF
TRBJ2-1	TRBV5-6	CASSSYSGRSPINEQFF
TRBJ2-7	TRBV12-3/TRBV12-4	CASSVSYEQYF
TRBJ1-2	TRBV7-9	CASSLPAVNYGYTF
TRBJ2-7	TRBV5-4	CASSAKAGYEQYF
TRBJ2-7	TRBV14	CASSQELAGVFYEQYF
TRBJ2-7	TRBV29-1	CSVDRLAVVSYEQYF
TRBJ1-1	TRBV5-1	CASSLVGEGNTEAFF
TRBJ1-5	TRBV7-2	CASTLSGDQPQHF
TRBJ2-1	TRBV5-1	CASTVAGVLSYNEQFF
TRBJ1-2	TRBV5-1	CASSSDARSAGYTF
TRBJ2-2	TRBV4-1	CASSQADLAWELFF
TRBJ2-3	TRBV4-2	CASSQDAKAGSGDTQYF
TRBJ1-6	TRBV6-6	CASSYLRTLHF
TRBJ2-3	TRBV7-3	CASSRRTSGRTADTQYF